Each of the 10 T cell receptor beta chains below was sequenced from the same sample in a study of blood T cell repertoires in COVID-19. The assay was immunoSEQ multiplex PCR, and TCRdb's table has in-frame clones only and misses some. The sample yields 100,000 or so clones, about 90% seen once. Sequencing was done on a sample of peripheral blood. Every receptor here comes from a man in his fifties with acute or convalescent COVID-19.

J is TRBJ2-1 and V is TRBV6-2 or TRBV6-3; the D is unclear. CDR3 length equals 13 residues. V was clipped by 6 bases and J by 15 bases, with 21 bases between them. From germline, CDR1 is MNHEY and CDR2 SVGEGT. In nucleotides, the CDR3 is TGTGCCAGCAGCCCCGAATCGCAACTCGTTCCGTTCTTC. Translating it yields CASSPESQLVPFF.

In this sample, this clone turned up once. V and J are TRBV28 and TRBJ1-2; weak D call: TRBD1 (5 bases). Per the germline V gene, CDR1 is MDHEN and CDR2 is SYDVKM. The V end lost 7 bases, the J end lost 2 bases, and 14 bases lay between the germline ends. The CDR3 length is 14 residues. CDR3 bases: TGTGCCAGCACGAAGTTGACAGCAAACTATGGCTACACCTTC. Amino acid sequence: CASTKLTANYGYTF.

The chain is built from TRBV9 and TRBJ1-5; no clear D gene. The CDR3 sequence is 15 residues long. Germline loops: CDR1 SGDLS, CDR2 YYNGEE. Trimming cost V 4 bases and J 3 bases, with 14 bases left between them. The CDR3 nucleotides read TGTGCCAGCAGCCCCGGGGTTCCGGACAATCAGCCCCAGCATTTT. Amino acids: CASSPGVPDNQPQHF. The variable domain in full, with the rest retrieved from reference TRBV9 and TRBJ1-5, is DSGVTQTPKHLITATGQRVTLRCSPRSGDLSVYWYQQSLDQGLQFLIQYYNGEERAKGNILERFSAQQFPDLHSELNLSSLELGDSALYFCASSPGVPDNQPQHFGDGTRLSIL.

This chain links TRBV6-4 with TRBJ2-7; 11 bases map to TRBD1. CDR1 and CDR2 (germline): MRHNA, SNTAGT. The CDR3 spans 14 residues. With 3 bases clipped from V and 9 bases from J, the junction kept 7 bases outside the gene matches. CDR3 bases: TGTGCCAGCAGTGAGGGGACAGGGGGGATTCCGCAGTACTTC. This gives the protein CASSEGTGGIPQYF.

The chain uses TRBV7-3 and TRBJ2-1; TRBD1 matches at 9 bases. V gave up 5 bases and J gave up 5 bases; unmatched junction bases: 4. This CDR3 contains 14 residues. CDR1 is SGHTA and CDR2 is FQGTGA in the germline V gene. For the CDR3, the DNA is TGTGCCAGCAGCCCCCGGACAGGGGACAATGAGCAGTTCTTC. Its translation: CASSPRTGDNEQFF.

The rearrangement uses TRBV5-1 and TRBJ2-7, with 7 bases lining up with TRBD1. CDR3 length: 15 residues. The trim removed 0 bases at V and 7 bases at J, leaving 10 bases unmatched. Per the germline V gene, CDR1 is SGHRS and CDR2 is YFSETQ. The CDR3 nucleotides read TGCGCCAGCAGCTTGGACCCTACAGGGGCCAGGGAGCAGTACTTC. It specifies CASSLDPTGAREQYF.

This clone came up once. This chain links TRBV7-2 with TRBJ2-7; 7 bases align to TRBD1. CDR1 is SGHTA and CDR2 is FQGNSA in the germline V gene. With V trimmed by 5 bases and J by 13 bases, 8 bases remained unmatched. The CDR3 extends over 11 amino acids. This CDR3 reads CASSAGQVSYF. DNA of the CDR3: TGTGCCAGCAGCGCCGGACAGGTGTCCTACTTC.

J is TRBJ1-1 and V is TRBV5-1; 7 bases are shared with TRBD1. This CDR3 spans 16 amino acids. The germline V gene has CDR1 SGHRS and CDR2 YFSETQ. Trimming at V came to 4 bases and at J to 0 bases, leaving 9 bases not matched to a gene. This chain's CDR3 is CASSGRQGQLNTEAFF. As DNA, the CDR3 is TGCGCCAGCAGCGGTCGACAGGGACAATTGAACACTGAAGCTTTCTTT.

As DNA, the CDR3 is TGTGCCAGCAGTGGTACTAACACTGAAGCTTTCTTT. Translation gives CASSGTNTEAFF. J is TRBJ1-1 and V is TRBV12-3 or TRBV12-4; no definite D call. The CDR3 contains 12 residues. V lost 5 bases and J 2 bases, leaving 6 bases between the germline ends.

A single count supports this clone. The CDR3 DNA reads as TGTGCCAGCAAGAGACACGGACAGTCAAACACTGAAGCTTTCTTT. This gives the protein CASKRHGQSNTEAFF. The genes are TRBV6-6 and TRBJ1-1; weak D call: TRBD1 (6 bases). Between the trimmed V and J ends, which lost 7 bases and 2 bases, there was a span of 17 bases. Per the germline V gene, CDR1 is MNHNY and CDR2 is SVGAGI (reference sequence). This CDR3 contains 15 residues.